This TCR beta chain emerged from a study of T cell repertoires in cytomegalovirus infection. Germline-derived CDR1 and CDR2 are SEHNR and FQNEAQ (reference sequence). V shed 6 bases and J shed 1 base, with 12 bases lying between them. This CDR3 comprises 14 residues. On this clonotype itself: The antigen is unknown.

One entry per CDR3 protein results from TCRdb running MiXCR on the reads. The data contain hundreds of thousands of distinct CDR3 sequences, more than 25% of them singletons. Notes on the study in general: The ex vivo response showed dominance by HLA-C-restricted CMV-specific TCR beta clonotypes.

The sequencing used cultured CD8+ T cells from PBMCs, collected from culture after CMV antigen stimulation. The TCR sequence derives from a human donor in good health (CMV status not recorded). Some clones in this sample may be carry-over from other donors' samples. V gene TRBV7-9 combines with J gene TRBJ2-5; TRBD1 is a possible D gene (5 bases). CDR3 loop: CASSPPGLQETQYF. The CDR3 region has the DNA TGTGCCAGCAGTCCCCCAGGGCTCCAAGAGACCCAGTACTTC.